Sequencing of this T cell receptor beta chain was carried out in a study of shared clonotypes between healthy human individuals. Study context: Ranging from 18 to 49 in age, donors were a couple of women and three men.

Clones were read by immunoSEQ multiplex PCR, and TCRdb kept only the in-frame ones, dropping some. The sample records about 470,000 clones, more than 75% being singletons. The trim removed 7 bases at V and 1 base at J, leaving 11 bases unmatched. The CDR3 runs 16 residues. Germline V gene data show CDR1 as MDHEN and CDR2 as SYDVKM. This rearrangement joins TRBV28 to TRBJ2-3; 7 nucleotides align to TRBD1. This TCR derives from a woman aged 40 to 50 in good health. Some clones in this sample may be carry-over from other donors' samples. Material: PBMCs. CDR3 in DNA: TGTGCCAGCACCTCCCCCACAGGGGCGGGCACAGATACGCAGTATTTT. This sequence encodes CASTSPTGAGTDTQYF.